The 20 T cell receptor beta chains in this list originate from one sample, sequenced in a study of T cell changes during pregnancy in multiple sclerosis. The data were produced by immunoSEQ multiplex PCR, yet TCRdb's version contains in-frame clones alone and is incomplete. The sample contains around 88,000 clones, 92% of which appear only once. This material consisted of peripheral blood, taken after pregnancy. The source of these receptors is a female donor in good health, enrolled as a control in a pregnancy study.

Here the CDR3 reads CASPKLAGMNTGELFF. The CDR3 DNA reads as TGTGCCAGTCCGAAGCTAGCGGGCATGAACACCGGGGAGCTGTTTTTT. The chain uses TRBV7-9 and TRBJ2-2; 8 positions match TRBD2. This CDR3 has 16 amino acids. The V gene end was trimmed by 9 bases and the J gene end by 1 base; junction bases not matched to a gene: 10. From germline, CDR1 is SEHNR and CDR2 FQNEAQ (reference sequence).

This chain connects TRBV19 to TRBJ2-2; D unresolved. The CDR3 runs to 14 residues. CDR1 LNHDA and CDR2 SQIVND come from the germline V gene (reference sequence). With 3 bases removed from V and 1 base from J, the gap between germline ends came to 6 bases. The CDR3 DNA sequence: TGTGCCAGTAGTATGTGGCAGAACACCGGGGAGCTGTTTTTT. Its protein is CASSMWQNTGELFF.

This clone has only one observation. The chain joins TRBV5-6 to TRBJ2-3; TRBD2 matches 7 bases. CDR3 length: 14 amino acids. The trim removed 0 bases at V and 2 bases at J, leaving 0 bases unmatched. The germline V gene has CDR1 SGHDT and CDR2 YYEEEE. CDR3 sequence reads: CASSLGLATDTQYF. The CDR3 region has the DNA TGTGCCAGCAGCTTGGGACTAGCCACAGATACGCAGTATTTT.

The V call is TRBV13, the J call TRBJ2-3, with 10 positions matching TRBD2. The CDR3 has 19 residues. The germline gives CDR1 PRHDT, CDR2 FYEKMQ (reference sequence). The trim removed 1 base at V and 1 base at J, leaving 11 bases unmatched. This chain's CDR3 is CASSLEASGSVGGTDTQYF. The CDR3 bases are TGTGCCAGCAGCTTAGAGGCTAGCGGGAGTGTTGGCGGCACAGATACGCAGTATTTT. The entire variable domain, with the rest obtained from reference TRBV13 and TRBJ2-3, is as follows: AAGVIQSPRHLIKEKRETATLKCYPIPRHDTVYWYQQGPGQDPQFLISFYEKMQSDKGSIPDRFSAQQFSDYHSELNMSSLELGDSALYFCASSLEASGSVGGTDTQYFGPGTRLTVL.

The CDR3 sequence: CASSYGTSGGNEQFF. As DNA, the CDR3 is TGCGCCAGCAGCTACGGGACTAGCGGGGGCAATGAGCAGTTCTTC. The chain couples TRBV5-1 to TRBJ2-1; 14 nucleotides line up with TRBD2. This CDR3 has 15 residues. Losses at the gene ends were 3 bases for V and 6 bases for J; bases not matched to a gene: 2. Germline CDR1 and CDR2: SGHRS and YFSETQ.

The chain carries TRBV10-3 and TRBJ2-5, with 10 bases aligning to TRBD2. Germline CDR1 and CDR2: ENHRY and SYGVKD. This CDR3 has 16 residues. Losses at the gene ends were 0 bases for V and 5 bases for J; bases not matched to a gene: 6. CDR3 amino acids: CAISESLAGVQETQYF. As DNA, the CDR3 is TGTGCCATCAGTGAGTCTCTAGCGGGGGTCCAGGAGACCCAGTACTTC.

This clone was observed once. This chain uses TRBV19 with TRBJ1-2, with 8 bases fitting TRBD1. There are 17 residues in the CDR3. CDR1 is LNHDA and CDR2 is SQIVND in the germline V gene (reference sequence). Germline trimming cut 3 bases from V and 3 bases from J; bases unmatched to any gene: 12. CDR3 sequence: CASSIMGLQGADYGYTF. The CDR3 nucleotides are TGTGCCAGTAGTATTATGGGTCTGCAGGGGGCGGACTATGGCTACACCTTC.

The V call is TRBV5-6, the J call TRBJ2-2; maybe TRBD1 (6 bases). With 0 bases removed from V and 6 bases from J, the gap between germline ends came to 6 bases. Germline CDR1 is SGHDT and CDR2 is YYEEEE. This CDR3 is 13 amino acids long. This chain's CDR3 is CASSLGGPGELFF. The CDR3 DNA is TGTGCCAGCAGCTTGGGGGGGCCCGGGGAGCTGTTTTTT.

The chain recombines TRBV21-1 with TRBJ1-5; the listed D gene, TRBD1, was not tested against the DNA. TRBV21-1 is described as a pseudogene. The CDR3 extends over 13 amino acids. CDR3 nucleotide sequence: TGTGCCAGCAGTCCAAGGGGGTTGCAGCCCCAGCATTTT. Its protein is CASSPRGLQPQHF.

This rearrangement joins TRBV2 to TRBJ2-5; D unclear. Trimming cost V 5 bases and J 4 bases, with 2 bases left between them. The V gene's germline CDR1 is SNHLY and CDR2 FYNNEI. The CDR3 extends over 10 amino acids. CDR3 DNA sequence: TGTGCCAGCAGTCGAGAGACCCAGTACTTC. Its translation is CASSRETQYF.

This clone was detected a few times. CDR3 DNA: TGTGCCATCAGTGAGTCTGCAGTCACAGATACGCAGTATTTT. This codes for CAISESAVTDTQYF. The chain couples TRBV10-3 to TRBJ2-3, with D unclear. The CDR3 is 14 residues long. V lost 0 bases, J lost 2 bases, and 6 bases lay in between. In germline, CDR1 is ENHRY, CDR2 SYGVKD.

The CDR3 is CASSSGTLDTEAFF. CDR3 in DNA: TGTGCCAGCAGCTCCGGGACATTAGACACTGAAGCTTTCTTT. The chain couples TRBV27 to TRBJ1-1; D perhaps matches TRBD1 (6 bases). The V end lost 6 bases, the J end lost 3 bases, and 14 bases lay between the germline ends. CDR3 size: 14 residues. Germline V gene data show CDR1 as MNHEY and CDR2 as SMNVEV (reference sequence).

The chain is built from TRBV6-5 and TRBJ2-5; D is ambiguous. V was pared by 8 bases and J by 4 bases, with 14 bases between. The CDR3 length is 13 residues. Germline CDR1 MNHEY, CDR2 SVGAGI. The CDR3 nucleotides are TGTGCCAGCCGCCCTATTCAGCGAGAGACCCAGTACTTC. Residues: CASRPIQRETQYF.

As DNA, the CDR3 is TGTGCCAGTAGTATAGAACTAGCGGGGGTCTCCTACAATGAGCAGTTCTTC. This gives the protein CASSIELAGVSYNEQFF. The V and J genes are TRBV19 and TRBJ2-1, with TRBD2 matching over 11 bases. V was pared by 0 bases and J by 0 bases, with 1 base of the junction left unmatched. Germline V lookup: CDR1 LNHDA, CDR2 SQIVND (reference sequence). The CDR3 spans 17 residues.

The chain carries TRBV29-1 and TRBJ1-2; TRBD1 aligns across 7 bases. CDR1 and CDR2 (germline): SQVTM, ANQGSEA. This CDR3 has 18 amino acids. Trimming took 0 bases from V and 5 from J; bases not matched to a gene: 18. The DNA for the CDR3 is TGCAGCGTTGAAGAGTTCGGTCCGGGACAGAGTTCGAGATATGGCTACACCTTC. It specifies CSVEEFGPGQSSRYGYTF.

The chain has TRBV7-6 and TRBJ2-1; 7 positions agree with TRBD2. Germline V gene lookup returns CDR1 SGHVS and CDR2 FNYEAQ. The CDR3 runs to 16 residues. The junction had 12 bases not matched to a gene; V was cut back by 2 bases and J by 8 bases. DNA for the CDR3: TGTGCCAGCAGCTTAAGGGCGGGAGTAGTACTCGATGAGCAGTTCTTC. This encodes CASSLRAGVVLDEQFF.

This chain links TRBV15 with TRBJ1-5; 10 bases agree with TRBD1. The CDR3 consists of 16 residues. Germline-derived CDR1 and CDR2 are LNHNV and YYDKDF (reference sequence). V dropped 4 bases and J dropped 7; count of bases not matched to a gene: 10. CDR3 bases: TGTGCCACCAGCACTACGATGACAGGGGGCGAGCAGCCCCAGCATTTT. Translated, it gives CATSTTMTGGEQPQHF.

The J gene is TRBJ1-3, the V gene TRBV6-5; TRBD1 might be the D (5 bases). V dropped 7 bases and J dropped 2 bases, with 12 bases sitting between them. In germline, CDR1 is MNHEY, CDR2 SVGAGI. The CDR3 extends over 14 amino acids. The CDR3 bases are TGTGCCAGCACCCAAACGGGGGCTGGAAACACCATATATTTT. Translation gives CASTQTGAGNTIYF.

V is TRBV11-3 and J is TRBJ1-5; 10 positions match TRBD1. Germline CDR1 is SGHNT and CDR2 is YENEEA. V dropped 5 bases and J dropped 5; count of bases not matched to a gene: 6. The CDR3 covers 15 residues. The CDR3 loop is CASSRDRGRDQPQHF. CDR3 sequence (DNA): TGTGCCAGCAGCCGGGACAGGGGCAGGGATCAGCCCCAGCATTTT.

This clone was found once. The chain carries TRBV6-5 and TRBJ2-3, with TRBD2 matching over 7 bases. The CDR3 has 12 amino acids. V lost 10 bases and J lost 5; bases outside the gene matches: 6. The V gene's germline CDR1 is MNHEY and CDR2 SVGAGI. The CDR3, as DNA: TGTGCCACCACGGGACTACAAGATACGCAGTATTTT. Amino acids: CATTGLQDTQYF.